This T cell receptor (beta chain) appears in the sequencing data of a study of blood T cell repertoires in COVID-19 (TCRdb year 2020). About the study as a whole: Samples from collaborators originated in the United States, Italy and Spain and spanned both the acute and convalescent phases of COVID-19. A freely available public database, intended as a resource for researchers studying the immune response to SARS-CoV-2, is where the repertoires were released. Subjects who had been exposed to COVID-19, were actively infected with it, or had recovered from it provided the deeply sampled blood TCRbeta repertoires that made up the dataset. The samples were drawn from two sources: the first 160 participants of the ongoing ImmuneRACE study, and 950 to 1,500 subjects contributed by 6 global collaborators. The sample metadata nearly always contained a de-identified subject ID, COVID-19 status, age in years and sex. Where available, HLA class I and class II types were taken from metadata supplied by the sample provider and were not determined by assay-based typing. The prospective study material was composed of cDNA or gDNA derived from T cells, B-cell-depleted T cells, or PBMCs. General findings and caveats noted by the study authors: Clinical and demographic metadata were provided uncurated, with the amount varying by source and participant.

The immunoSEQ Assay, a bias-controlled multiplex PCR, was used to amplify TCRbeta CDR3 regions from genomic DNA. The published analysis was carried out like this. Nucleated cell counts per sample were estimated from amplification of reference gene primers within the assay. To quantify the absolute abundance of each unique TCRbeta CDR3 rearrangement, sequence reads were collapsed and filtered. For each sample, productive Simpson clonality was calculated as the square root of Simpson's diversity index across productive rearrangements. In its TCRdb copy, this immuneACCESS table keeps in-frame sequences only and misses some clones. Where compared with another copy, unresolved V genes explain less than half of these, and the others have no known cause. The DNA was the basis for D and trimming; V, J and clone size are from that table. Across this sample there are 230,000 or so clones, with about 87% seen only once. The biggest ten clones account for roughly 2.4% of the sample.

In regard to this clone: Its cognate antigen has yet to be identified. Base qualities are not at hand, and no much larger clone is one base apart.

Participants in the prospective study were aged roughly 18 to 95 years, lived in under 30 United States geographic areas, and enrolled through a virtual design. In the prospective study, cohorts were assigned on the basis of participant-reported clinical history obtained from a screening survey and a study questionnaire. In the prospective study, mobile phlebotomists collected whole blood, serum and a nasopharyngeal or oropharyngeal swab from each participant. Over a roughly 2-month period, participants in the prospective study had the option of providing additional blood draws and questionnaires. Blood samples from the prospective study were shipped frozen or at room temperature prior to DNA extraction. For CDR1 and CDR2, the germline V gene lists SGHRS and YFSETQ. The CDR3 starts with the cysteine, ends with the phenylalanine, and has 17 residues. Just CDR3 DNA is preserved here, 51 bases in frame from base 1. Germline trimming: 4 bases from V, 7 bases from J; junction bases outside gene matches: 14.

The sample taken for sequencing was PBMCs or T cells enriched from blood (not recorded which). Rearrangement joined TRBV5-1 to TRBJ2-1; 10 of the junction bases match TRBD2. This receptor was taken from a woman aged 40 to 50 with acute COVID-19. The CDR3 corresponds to CASSPNPSLAGLNEQFF. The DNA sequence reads TGCGCCAGCAGCCCCAACCCTTCACTAGCGGGGCTTAATGAGCAGTTCTTC.